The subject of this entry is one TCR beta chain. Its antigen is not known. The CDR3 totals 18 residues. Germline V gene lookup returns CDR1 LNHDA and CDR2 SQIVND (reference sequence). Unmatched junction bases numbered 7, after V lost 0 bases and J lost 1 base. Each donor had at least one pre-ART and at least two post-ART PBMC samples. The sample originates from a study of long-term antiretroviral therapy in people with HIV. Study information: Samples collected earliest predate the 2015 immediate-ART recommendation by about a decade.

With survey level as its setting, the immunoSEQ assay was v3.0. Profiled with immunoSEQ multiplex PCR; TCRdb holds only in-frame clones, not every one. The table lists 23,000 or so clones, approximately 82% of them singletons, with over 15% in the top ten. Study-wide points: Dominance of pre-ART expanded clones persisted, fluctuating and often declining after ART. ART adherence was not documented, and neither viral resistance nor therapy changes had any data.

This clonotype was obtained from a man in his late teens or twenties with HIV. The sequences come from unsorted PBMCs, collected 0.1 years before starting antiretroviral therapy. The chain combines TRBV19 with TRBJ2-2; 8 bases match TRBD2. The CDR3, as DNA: TGTGCCAGTAGTATAGATCGGGGCGGGGGGCGGAACACCGGGGAGCTGTTTTTT. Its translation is CASSIDRGGGRNTGELFF.